The 16 T cell receptor beta chains below come from one sample, sequenced in a study of cytomegalovirus exposure and HLA in healthy donors. PCR amplification relied on 60 Vbeta primers (plus 13 Jbeta primers). The repertoire was sequenced with immunoSEQ multiplex PCR; TCRdb's copy has only in-frame clones and lacks some. The data hold about 95,000 clones, with about three quarters observed a single time. The sequencing input was PBMCs. Source of these receptors: a woman aged 45-59 years in good health and CMV-seropositive.

The gene calls are TRBV7-8 and TRBJ2-5; TRBD2 might be the D (6 bases). Germline-derived CDR1 and CDR2 are SGHVS and FQNEAQ. This CDR3 region has 15 residues. V gave up 2 bases and J gave up 1 base, with 11 bases separating them. This CDR3 reads CASSLIGGIQETQYF. The CDR3 DNA reads TGTGCCAGCAGCTTAATCGGCGGGATCCAAGAGACCCAGTACTTC.

The chain recombines TRBV7-8 with TRBJ1-6; D not certain. The germline CDR1 and CDR2 sequences are SGHVS and FQNEAQ. The CDR3 runs to 13 residues. V shed 2 bases and J shed 6 bases, with 5 bases lying between them. This CDR3 reads CASSLSVNSPLHF. CDR3 nucleotides: TGTGCCAGCAGCTTATCCGTTAATTCACCCCTCCACTTT. Based on the CDR3 plus reference TRBV7-8 and TRBJ1-6, the full variable domain is GAGVSQSPRYKVAKRGQDVALRCDPISGHVSLFWYQQALGQGPEFLTYFQNEAQLDKSGLPSDRFFAERPEGSVSTLKIQRTQQEDSAVYLCASSLSVNSPLHFGNGTRLTVT.

The rearrangement joins TRBV4-1 to TRBJ2-5; 13 nucleotides match TRBD2. The CDR3 contains 17 residues. Germline trimming cut 5 bases from V and 5 bases from J; bases unmatched to any gene: 11. Germline-derived CDR1 and CDR2 are MGHRA and YSYEKL. The CDR3 loop is CASSYRLAGGGAETQYF. For the CDR3, the DNA is TGCGCCAGCAGCTACCGACTAGCGGGAGGAGGGGCCGAGACCCAGTACTTC.

This chain joins TRBV5-1 and TRBJ2-1; 14 bases line up with TRBD2. The germline V gene encodes CDR1 SGHRS and CDR2 YFSETQ. The trim removed 4 bases at V and 7 bases at J, leaving 7 bases unmatched. There are 16 residues in the CDR3. The CDR3 bases are TGCGCCAGCAGCGTAATCGGGACTAGCGGGAGTAATGAGCAGTTCTTC. This gives the protein CASSVIGTSGSNEQFF.

The V gene is TRBV5-1, the J gene TRBJ2-3, with D tentatively TRBD2 (6 bases). Germline loops: CDR1 SGHRS, CDR2 YFSETQ. The CDR3 contains 17 residues. Trimming pared 4 bases from V and 1 base from J, leaving 19 bases between. The CDR3 bases are TGCGCCAGCAGCCTACGGGGACTCAGGGAGCGCACAGATACGCAGTATTTT. It is translated as CASSLRGLRERTDTQYF.

This clone appeared a few times. The chain uses TRBV28 and TRBJ1-4; TRBD1 aligns across 7 bases. The CDR3 length is 14 residues. CDR1 and CDR2 (germline): MDHEN, SYDVKM. V shed 6 bases and J 8 bases; nucleotides not matched to a gene: 9. CDR3 amino acids: CASRPDRVGEKLFF. The CDR3 bases are TGTGCCAGCAGACCAGACAGGGTTGGCGAAAAACTGTTTTTT.

The chain recombines TRBV18 with TRBJ1-6; 7 nucleotides align to TRBD1. Per germline, CDR1 KGHSH and CDR2 LQKENI. This CDR3 region has 14 residues. V gave up 6 bases and J gave up 7 bases; unmatched junction bases: 6. For the CDR3, the DNA is TGTGCCAGCTCCCCGGGACAGTCAAATTCACCCCTCCACTTT. Encoded protein: CASSPGQSNSPLHF. Using reference TRBV18 and TRBJ1-6 for the parts outside the CDR3, the full variable domain is NAGVMQNPRHLVRRRGQEARLRCSPMKGHSHVYWYRQLPEEGLKFMVYLQKENIIDESGMPKERFSAEFPKEGPSILRIQQVVRGDSAAYFCASSPGQSNSPLHFGNGTRLTVT.

The V call is TRBV20-1, the J call TRBJ1-1; the D is unclear. Between the trimmed V and J ends, which lost 5 bases and 7 bases, there was a span of 8 bases. Germline CDR1 reads DFQATT; CDR2 reads SNEGSKA (reference sequence). The CDR3 extends over 10 amino acids. CDR3 DNA: TGCAGTGCTCCCCGAGTTGAAGCTTTCTTT. Amino acids: CSAPRVEAFF.

This clone was found a few times. The rearrangement joins TRBV29-1 to TRBJ1-4; 10 bases are a match to TRBD1. Looked up from germline, CDR1 is SQVTM and CDR2 is ANQGSEA. The CDR3 length is 14 residues. The V gene end was trimmed by 2 bases and the J gene end by 7 bases; junction bases not matched to a gene: 4. CDR3 protein: CSVEIGTGAEKLFF. Here the CDR3 DNA reads TGCAGCGTTGAAATCGGGACAGGGGCTGAAAAACTGTTTTTT.

This sequence joins TRBV28 and TRBJ2-1; 7 bases agree with TRBD2. V shed 3 bases, J shed 5 bases, and the junction held 7 bases outside the gene matches. Per germline, CDR1 MDHEN and CDR2 SYDVKM. The CDR3 totals 15 residues. DNA of the CDR3: TGTGCCAGCAGTTTCCGGGGGAGGGCGAACAATGAGCAGTTCTTC. As protein: CASSFRGRANNEQFF.

The CDR3 nucleotides are TGTGCCAGCAGTTTACGGACAGGAACTAATGAAAAACTGTTTTTT. Its translation: CASSLRTGTNEKLFF. The rearrangement uses TRBV2 and TRBJ1-4, with 7 bases matching TRBD1. Trimming at V came to 5 bases and at J to 1 base, leaving 4 bases not matched to a gene. Germline CDR1 SNHLY, CDR2 FYNNEI. The CDR3 has 15 residues.

The J gene is TRBJ2-1, the V gene TRBV7-2, with D perhaps TRBD1 (5 bases). The CDR3 covers 15 residues. Trimming pared 5 bases from V and 0 bases from J, leaving 11 bases between. CDR1 is SGHTA and CDR2 is FQGNSA in the germline V gene. CDR3 bases: TGTGCCAGCAGCCGCAGGGCTATCTCCTACAATGAGCAGTTCTTC. Protein: CASSRRAISYNEQFF.

The V and J genes are TRBV6-1 and TRBJ2-3, with 8 positions matching TRBD1. The V gene's germline CDR1 is MNHNS and CDR2 SASEGT. This CDR3 has 19 residues. Trimming cost V 2 bases and J 3 bases; bases outside gene matches: 16. CDR3 region: CASSELRHSGGDGTDTQYF. The CDR3 DNA reads TGTGCCAGCAGTGAATTACGCCACTCAGGGGGCGATGGAACAGATACGCAGTATTTT.

The genes are TRBV6-5 and TRBJ2-1; 8 positions match TRBD2. Germline-derived CDR1 and CDR2 are MNHEY and SVGAGI. This CDR3 is 16 amino acids long. V gave up 0 bases and J gave up 4 bases; unmatched junction bases: 5. The CDR3 DNA follows: TGTGCCAGCAGTTACTCGCCTAGCGGGCCGTACAATGAGCAGTTCTTC. This codes for CASSYSPSGPYNEQFF.

The gene calls are TRBV7-9 and TRBJ1-3; a possible D gene is TRBD1 (6 bases). Trimming took off 5 bases at V and 0 bases at J, with 14 bases between the two ends. This CDR3 has 16 amino acids. Germline CDR1 SEHNR, CDR2 FQNEAQ (reference sequence). CDR3 DNA sequence: TGTGCCAGCAGCCTGACTACAGGGTTCTCTGGAAACACCATATATTTT. As protein: CASSLTTGFSGNTIYF.

The chain recombines TRBV28 with TRBJ2-5; perhaps TRBD2 as D (7 bases). The CDR3 runs to 14 residues. Between the trimmed V and J ends, which lost 9 bases and 5 bases, there was a span of 19 bases. Germline lookup yields CDR1 MDHEN and CDR2 SYDVKM. The CDR3 reads CASSGGRFVETQYF. Written as DNA, the CDR3 is TGTGCCAGTTCCGGGGGGCGGTTCGTGGAGACCCAGTACTTC.